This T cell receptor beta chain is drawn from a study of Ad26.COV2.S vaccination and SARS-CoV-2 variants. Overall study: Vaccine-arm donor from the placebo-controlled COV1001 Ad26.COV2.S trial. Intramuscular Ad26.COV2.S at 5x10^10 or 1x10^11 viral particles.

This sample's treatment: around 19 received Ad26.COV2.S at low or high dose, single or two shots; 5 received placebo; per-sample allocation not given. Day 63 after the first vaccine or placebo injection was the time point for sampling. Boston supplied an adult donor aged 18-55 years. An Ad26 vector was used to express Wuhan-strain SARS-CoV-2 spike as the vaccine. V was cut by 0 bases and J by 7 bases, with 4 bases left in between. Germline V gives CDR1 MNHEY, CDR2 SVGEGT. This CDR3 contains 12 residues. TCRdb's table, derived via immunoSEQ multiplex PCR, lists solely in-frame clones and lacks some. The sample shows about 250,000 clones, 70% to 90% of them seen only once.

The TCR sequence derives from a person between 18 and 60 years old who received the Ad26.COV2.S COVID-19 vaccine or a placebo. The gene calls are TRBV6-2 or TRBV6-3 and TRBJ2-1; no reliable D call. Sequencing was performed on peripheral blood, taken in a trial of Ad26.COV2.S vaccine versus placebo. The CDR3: CASSYSWNEQFF. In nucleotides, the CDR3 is TGTGCCAGCAGTTACTCTTGGAATGAGCAGTTCTTC.